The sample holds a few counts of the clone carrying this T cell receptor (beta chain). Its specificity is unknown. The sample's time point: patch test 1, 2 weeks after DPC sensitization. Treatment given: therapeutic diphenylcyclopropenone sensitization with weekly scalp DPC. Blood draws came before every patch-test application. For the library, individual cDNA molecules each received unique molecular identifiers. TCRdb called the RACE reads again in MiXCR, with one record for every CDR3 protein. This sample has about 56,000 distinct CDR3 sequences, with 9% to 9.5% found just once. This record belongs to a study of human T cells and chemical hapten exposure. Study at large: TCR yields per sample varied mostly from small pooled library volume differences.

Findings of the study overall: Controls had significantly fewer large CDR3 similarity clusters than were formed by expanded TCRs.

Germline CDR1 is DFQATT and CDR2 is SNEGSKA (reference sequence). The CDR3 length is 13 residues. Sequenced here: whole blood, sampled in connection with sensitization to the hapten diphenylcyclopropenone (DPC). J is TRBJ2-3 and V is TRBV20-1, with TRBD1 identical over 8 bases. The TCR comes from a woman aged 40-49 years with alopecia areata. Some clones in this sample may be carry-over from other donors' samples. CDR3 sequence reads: CRGGQGSPDTQYF. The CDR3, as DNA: TGCAGAGGAGGACAGGGTAGCCCAGATACGCAGTATTTT.